The rows below give T cell receptor beta chains drawn from one sample of a study of shared clonotypes between healthy human individuals. Clones were sequenced by immunoSEQ multiplex PCR, and TCRdb holds only the in-frame ones, with some missing. This table holds under 150,000 clones, about 67% found once. Sequencing was done on a sample of memory CD8+ T cells sorted from blood. These receptors were obtained from a woman aged 30 to 39 in good health. The CDR3 runs from the conserved cysteine through the conserved F or W. The D gene is left open where the match is weak. Rows may omit the clone size; those that give it use once, few, many or a size class.

cdr3_aa: CASSSLTGRRGYTF
cdr3_nt: TGTGCCAGCAGTTCCCTCACCGGTCGCCGCGGCTACACCTTC
clone_size: -
v_call: TRBV6-5
d_call: -
j_call: TRBJ1-2

cdr3_aa: CATSSRPGGASYSPLHF
cdr3_nt: TGTGCCACCAGCAGCCGACCCGGGGGGGCGAGTTATTCACCCCTCCACTTT
clone_size: -
v_call: TRBV15
d_call: -
j_call: TRBJ1-6

cdr3_aa: CSVRTGLNTEAFF
cdr3_nt: TGCAGCGTCCGGACAGGATTAAACACTGAAGCTTTCTTT
clone_size: -
v_call: TRBV29-1
d_call: TRBD1
j_call: TRBJ1-1

cdr3_aa: CASSLEGSYNEQFF
cdr3_nt: TGTGCCAGCAGTTTAGAGGGGTCCTACAATGAGCAGTTCTTC
clone_size: -
v_call: TRBV28
d_call: -
j_call: TRBJ2-1

cdr3_aa: CASSPLAGADTQYF
cdr3_nt: TGTGCCAGCAGTCCTTTAGCAGGGGCAGATACGCAGTATTTT
clone_size: once
v_call: TRBV27
d_call: -
j_call: TRBJ2-3

cdr3_aa: CASSFTGANYGYTF
cdr3_nt: TGTGCCAGCAGTTTTACAGGGGCTAACTATGGCTACACCTTC
clone_size: few
v_call: TRBV27
d_call: TRBD1
j_call: TRBJ1-2

cdr3_aa: CASSDIIGRGGLSYEQYF
cdr3_nt: TGTGCCAGCAGTGATATTATAGGTCGGGGGGGACTCTCCTACGAGCAGTACTTC
clone_size: once
v_call: TRBV2
d_call: TRBD2
j_call: TRBJ2-7

cdr3_aa: CASSAWSSGRGSNEQFF
cdr3_nt: TGTGCCAGCAGCGCGTGGTCTAGCGGGAGGGGGTCGAATGAGCAGTTCTTC
clone_size: -
v_call: TRBV11-3
d_call: TRBD2
j_call: TRBJ2-1

cdr3_aa: CASSPLNEDITDTQYF
cdr3_nt: TGCGCCAGCAGCCCCCTTAATGAAGACATCACAGATACGCAGTATTTT
clone_size: once
v_call: TRBV4-1
d_call: -
j_call: TRBJ2-3

cdr3_aa: CASTNQGTSGETQYF
cdr3_nt: TGTGCCAGCACCAACCAGGGGACGTCCGGGGAGACCCAGTACTTC
clone_size: -
v_call: TRBV7-6
d_call: -
j_call: TRBJ2-5

cdr3_aa: CASSKTGLAGGGGSYEQYF
cdr3_nt: TGTGCCAGTAGTAAGACAGGACTAGCGGGAGGAGGGGGTTCCTACGAGCAGTACTTC
clone_size: -
v_call: TRBV19
d_call: TRBD2
j_call: TRBJ2-7

cdr3_aa: CASSAPGEMEQYF
cdr3_nt: TGCGCCAGCAGCGCCCCGGGGGAGATGGAGCAGTACTTC
clone_size: -
v_call: TRBV4-3
d_call: -
j_call: TRBJ2-7

cdr3_aa: CASSAWDSATDTQYF
cdr3_nt: TGTGCCAGCAGCGCATGGGACTCCGCCACAGATACGCAGTATTTT
clone_size: -
v_call: TRBV9
d_call: -
j_call: TRBJ2-3

cdr3_aa: CASSRQGGSPGGYTF
cdr3_nt: TGTGCCAGCAGTCGACAGGGTGGGTCCCCCGGCGGCTACACCTTC
clone_size: -
v_call: TRBV2
d_call: TRBD1
j_call: TRBJ1-2

cdr3_aa: CAISESRLAGGPETQYF
cdr3_nt: TGTGCCATCAGTGAGTCCAGACTAGCGGGAGGGCCAGAGACCCAGTACTTC
clone_size: -
v_call: TRBV10-3
d_call: TRBD2
j_call: TRBJ2-5

cdr3_aa: CASSARDRGTYEQYF
cdr3_nt: TGTGCCAGCAGCGCCCGGGACAGGGGGACCTACGAGCAGTACTTC
clone_size: -
v_call: TRBV7-8
d_call: TRBD1
j_call: TRBJ2-7

cdr3_aa: CASSQVTLAGPYEQYF
cdr3_nt: TGCGCCAGCAGCCAAGTCACACTAGCGGGGCCATACGAGCAGTACTTC
clone_size: -
v_call: TRBV4-1
d_call: TRBD2
j_call: TRBJ2-7

cdr3_aa: CASSSSRQGPCCGEAFF
cdr3_nt: TGTGCCAGCAGTTCGAGCAGGCAGGGGCCGTGTTGTGGAGAAGCTTTCTTT
clone_size: few
v_call: TRBV7-9
d_call: -
j_call: TRBJ1-1

cdr3_aa: CSVVPYGTSSYEQYF
cdr3_nt: TGCAGCGTTGTTCCGTACGGGACTAGCTCCTACGAGCAGTACTTC
clone_size: few
v_call: TRBV29-1
d_call: TRBD2
j_call: TRBJ2-7

cdr3_aa: CASSAGTDGNTIYF
cdr3_nt: TGCGCCAGCAGCGCGGGGACAGATGGAAACACCATATATTTT
clone_size: -
v_call: TRBV5-1
d_call: TRBD1
j_call: TRBJ1-3

cdr3_aa: CASSPKPMGLADTYEQYF
cdr3_nt: TGTGCCAGCAGCCCTAAGCCCATGGGACTAGCGGATACCTACGAGCAGTACTTC
clone_size: -
v_call: TRBV7-3
d_call: TRBD2
j_call: TRBJ2-7

cdr3_aa: CASKGESDGETQYF
cdr3_nt: TGTGCCAGCAAGGGGGAATCGGATGGGGAGACCCAGTACTTC
clone_size: -
v_call: TRBV28
d_call: -
j_call: TRBJ2-5

cdr3_aa: CASKAPGRGRNKSTEAFF
cdr3_nt: TGCGCCAGCAAGGCTCCAGGCAGGGGGCGAAATAAGAGCACTGAAGCTTTCTTT
clone_size: -
v_call: TRBV5-1
d_call: TRBD1
j_call: TRBJ1-1

cdr3_aa: CASSLDPYYEQYF
cdr3_nt: TGTGCCAGCAGCCTCGACCCGTACTACGAGCAGTACTTC
clone_size: -
v_call: TRBV7-6
d_call: -
j_call: TRBJ2-7

cdr3_aa: CASSPRSPLAGSSYEQYF
cdr3_nt: TGCGCCAGCAGCCCGAGGTCCCCTTTAGCGGGGAGCTCCTACGAGCAGTACTTC
clone_size: -
v_call: TRBV4-1
d_call: TRBD2
j_call: TRBJ2-7

cdr3_aa: CASSDRQGWLDNEQFF
cdr3_nt: TGTGCCAGCAGCGACCGGCAGGGGTGGCTGGACAATGAGCAGTTCTTC
clone_size: -
v_call: TRBV11-3
d_call: -
j_call: TRBJ2-1

cdr3_aa: CAIPQRKTVHYEQYF
cdr3_nt: TGTGCCATCCCTCAACGGAAGACAGTCCACTACGAGCAGTACTTC
clone_size: -
v_call: TRBV10-3
d_call: -
j_call: TRBJ2-7

cdr3_aa: CASSPEGTSTYEQYF
cdr3_nt: TGTGCCAGCAGCCCTGAAGGGACCTCCACCTACGAGCAGTACTTC
clone_size: -
v_call: TRBV28
d_call: -
j_call: TRBJ2-7

cdr3_aa: CASRRVGTQYF
cdr3_nt: TGTGCCAGCAGACGCGTGGGGACCCAGTACTTC
clone_size: -
v_call: TRBV13
d_call: -
j_call: TRBJ2-5

cdr3_aa: CASSLEGPPYF
cdr3_nt: TGTGCCAGCAGCTTAGAGGGGCCTCCGTACTTC
clone_size: -
v_call: TRBV7-9
d_call: -
j_call: TRBJ2-5

cdr3_aa: CASSRGQGNEKLFF
cdr3_nt: TGTGCCAGCAGCCGCGGACAGGGGAACGAAAAACTGTTTTTT
clone_size: many
v_call: TRBV27
d_call: TRBD1
j_call: TRBJ1-4

cdr3_aa: CASSPSPSGSLYF
cdr3_nt: TGTGCCAGCAGCCCATCCCCAAGCGGGAGTCTCTACTTC
clone_size: -
v_call: TRBV7-6
d_call: TRBD2
j_call: TRBJ2-7

cdr3_aa: CASSLEGGGTYEQYF
cdr3_nt: TGTGCCAGCAGCTTAGAAGGCGGAGGGACCTACGAGCAGTACTTC
clone_size: -
v_call: TRBV6-1
d_call: -
j_call: TRBJ2-7

cdr3_aa: CASSLGQFYNEQFF
cdr3_nt: TGTGCCAGCAGCCTCGGACAGTTCTACAATGAGCAGTTCTTC
clone_size: -
v_call: TRBV7-2
d_call: -
j_call: TRBJ2-1

cdr3_aa: CSVEDSGRVGELFF
cdr3_nt: TGCAGCGTTGAAGACAGCGGGAGAGTCGGGGAGCTGTTTTTT
clone_size: -
v_call: TRBV29-1
d_call: TRBD2
j_call: TRBJ2-2

cdr3_aa: CASSFHYFTDTQYF
cdr3_nt: TGTGCCAGCAGCTTCCACTATTTCACAGATACGCAGTATTTT
clone_size: -
v_call: TRBV13
d_call: -
j_call: TRBJ2-3

cdr3_aa: CASSPGLYNEQFF
cdr3_nt: TGTGCCAGCTCACCCGGTTTGTACAATGAGCAGTTCTTC
clone_size: -
v_call: TRBV18
d_call: -
j_call: TRBJ2-1

cdr3_aa: CASSLERTEAFF
cdr3_nt: TGTGCCAGCAGTTTAGAAAGGACCGAGGCTTTCTTT
clone_size: -
v_call: TRBV28
d_call: -
j_call: TRBJ1-1

cdr3_aa: CASSPGTAHPNSPLHF
cdr3_nt: TGTGCCAGCAGCCCTGGGACGGCTCATCCGAATTCACCCCTCCACTTT
clone_size: -
v_call: TRBV7-9
d_call: -
j_call: TRBJ1-6

cdr3_aa: CASSVGRTNEQYF
cdr3_nt: TGTGCCAGCAGTGTAGGCAGGACGAACGAGCAGTACTTC
clone_size: -
v_call: TRBV2
d_call: -
j_call: TRBJ2-7

cdr3_aa: CASSPGTDSYEQYF
cdr3_nt: TGTGCCAGCAGTCCCGGGACCGACTCCTACGAGCAGTACTTC
clone_size: -
v_call: TRBV25-1
d_call: -
j_call: TRBJ2-7